The clone carrying this TCR beta chain came up a few times. The record originates from a study of blood T cells in healthy people across ages. The second PCR ran about 6 to 12 cycles with a sample-barcoded 5' primer and J-beta primers. TCRdb re-called the 5' RACE reads through MiXCR, storing one row per CDR3 protein. This sample carries about 570,000 distinct CDR3 sequences, approximately 30% of them seen once, and the ten largest clones take around 20%. Germline assignment: CDR1 SNHLY and CDR2 FYNNEI. The CDR3 is 14 residues long. Trimming cost V 7 bases and J 5 bases; bases outside gene matches: 7. This sequence was found in a woman between 70 and 85 years old in good health. The chain has TRBV2 and TRBJ2-3; 9 bases map to TRBD2. Input material: blood. In nucleotides, the CDR3 is TGTGCCAGCAATGGCGGGGGGGCAAAAGATACGCAGTATTTT. It yields the protein CASNGGGAKDTQYF.